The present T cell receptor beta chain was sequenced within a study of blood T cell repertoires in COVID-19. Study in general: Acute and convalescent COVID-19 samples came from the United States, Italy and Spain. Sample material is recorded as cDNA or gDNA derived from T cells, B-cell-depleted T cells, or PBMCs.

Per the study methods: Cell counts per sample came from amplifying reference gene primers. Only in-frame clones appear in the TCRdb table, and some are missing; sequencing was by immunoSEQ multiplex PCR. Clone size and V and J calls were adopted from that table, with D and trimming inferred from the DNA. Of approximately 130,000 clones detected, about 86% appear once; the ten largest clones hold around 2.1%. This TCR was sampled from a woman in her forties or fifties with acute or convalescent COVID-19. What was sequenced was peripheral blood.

CDR3 region: CASSYSKRGLGETQYF. The CDR3 DNA follows: TGTGCCAGCAGTTACTCGAAGCGGGGGCTAGGGGAGACCCAGTACTTC. The rearrangement uses TRBV6-5 and TRBJ2-5, with 8 nucleotides matching TRBD2. J gave up 5 bases and V 0 bases, and 8 bases lay outside the gene matches. Germline V gene data show CDR1 as MNHEY and CDR2 as SVGAGI. This CDR3 spans 16 amino acids.